Below, one T cell receptor (beta chain) is given with its context. Bulk and single-cell libraries used iRepertoire multiplex PCR with TCR subtype-specific primers. With the multiplex PCR reads reprocessed, TCRdb shows one record per CDR3 protein and no DNA. The sample has roughly 7,000 distinct CDR3 sequences; the top ten hold 30% to 40%. Sequenced patients had Stevens-Johnson syndrome or toxic epidermal necrolysis caused by carbamazepine. From germline, CDR1 is LNHDA and CDR2 SQIVND (reference sequence). This CDR3 spans 16 amino acids. The data derive from a study of T cells in severe cutaneous drug reactions.

The V and J genes are TRBV19 and TRBJ1-5. The origin of this receptor is a human donor with toxic epidermal necrolysis, a severe cutaneous drug reaction. Specimen: cells from a skin blister. The CDR3 is CASSTVRSRSGQPQHF.